Below are 17 T cell receptor beta chains sequenced from a single sample in a study of cytomegalovirus exposure and HLA in healthy donors. A multiplex PCR was run with 60 Vbeta primers and 13 Jbeta primers. The data were produced by immunoSEQ multiplex PCR, yet TCRdb's version contains in-frame clones alone and is incomplete. Among 100,000 to 150,000 clones listed, 75% to 80% were seen once. Input material: PBMCs. Receptor source: a man between 35 and 55 years old in good health and CMV-seronegative.

The count of this clone is one. The chain uses TRBV12-5 and TRBJ1-2, with TRBD1 matching 8 bases. The germline gives CDR1 LGHNT, CDR2 FRNRAP. V dropped 3 bases and J dropped 5; count of bases not matched to a gene: 11. The CDR3 has 16 amino acids. The CDR3 protein is CASGFFLDRVLYGYTF. In nucleotides, the CDR3 is TGTGCTAGTGGTTTCTTTTTGGACAGGGTCTTATATGGCTACACCTTC.

This clone has more than one count but fewer than ten. The chain uses TRBV4-1 and TRBJ1-1; TRBD1 might be the D (5 bases). Germline loops: CDR1 MGHRA, CDR2 YSYEKL. CDR3 size: 19 residues. Trimming removed 1 base at V and 1 base at J, with 22 bases between. The CDR3 loop is CASSQGNNRGGVKNTEAFF. Here the CDR3 DNA reads TGCGCCAGCAGCCAAGGAAACAACCGGGGGGGGGTGAAGAACACTGAAGCTTTCTTT.

This chain connects TRBV5-5 to TRBJ1-3; D is undetermined. CDR3 length: 15 residues. V gave up 0 bases and J gave up 0 bases, with 7 bases separating them. CDR1 and CDR2 (germline): SGHKS, YYEKEE (reference sequence). The DNA of the CDR3 is TGTGCCAGCAGCTTGGCCGATAGCTCTGGAAACACCATATATTTT. Amino acid sequence: CASSLADSSGNTIYF.

In its sample, this clone was seen a few times. One end of the junction fails to match germline, which may point to a read error. The rearrangement links TRBV30 to TRBJ2-2; D possibly corresponds to TRBD2 (5 bases). The CDR3 contains 13 residues. The V gene's germline CDR1 is GTSNPN and CDR2 SVGIG (reference sequence). The CDR3 DNA sequence: TGTGCCCGGAGGAGGACGGGAACCGGGGAGCTGTTTTTT. This translates into CARRRTGTGELFF. Full variable domain (remainder filled in from reference TRBV30 and TRBJ2-2): SQTIHQWPATLVQPVGSPLSLECTVEGTSNPNLYWYRQAAGRGLQLLFYSVGIGQISSEVPQNLSASRPQDRQFILSSKKLLLSDSGFYLCARRRTGTGELFFGEGSRLTVL.

This clone was found once. The chain is built from TRBV19 and TRBJ2-1; possibly TRBD1 for D (5 bases). The CDR3 is 14 amino acids. V lost 7 bases to trimming and J lost 8 bases, with 18 bases between them. Per the germline V gene, CDR1 is LNHDA and CDR2 is SQIVND (reference sequence). CDR3 sequence: CASNRGKGLDEQFF. As DNA, the CDR3 is TGTGCCAGTAATAGGGGTAAGGGTCTAGATGAGCAGTTCTTC.

About this clone: One end of the junction varies from germline; a read error may be responsible. This chain joins TRBV28 and TRBJ2-6; D possibly corresponds to TRBD1 (6 bases). The CDR3 spans 15 residues. Looked up from germline, CDR1 is MDHEN and CDR2 is SYDVKM. The CDR3 DNA reads TGTGCCAGCAGTCTAACAGGGTCTGGGGCCAACGGCCTGACTTTC. Its protein is CASSLTGSGANGLTF.

The CDR3 DNA reads as TGTGCCAGTCAGGGGGAGGCTAGGTCACCCCTCCACTTT. Its protein is CASQGEARSPLHF. The chain employs TRBV5-8 and TRBJ1-6; 7 nucleotides align to TRBD1. The germline V gene has CDR1 SGHTS and CDR2 YDEGEE. Trimming took 8 bases from V and 10 from J; bases not matched to a gene: 9. The CDR3 has 13 residues.

This clone was seen once. CDR3 loop: CASSQSRGSYNEQFF. DNA of the CDR3: TGCGCCAGCAGCCAAAGTAGGGGCTCCTACAATGAGCAGTTCTTC. The J gene is TRBJ2-1, the V gene TRBV4-3; the D gene is possibly TRBD1 (5 bases). In germline, CDR1 is LGHNA, CDR2 YSLEER. The CDR3 is 15 residues long. Trimming removed 2 bases at V and 0 bases at J, with 8 bases between.

The chain has TRBV7-2 and TRBJ2-1; 10 positions agree with TRBD2. This CDR3 has 19 residues. Trimming at V came to 0 bases and at J to 0 bases, leaving 8 bases not matched to a gene. The germline CDR1 and CDR2 sequences are SGHTA and FQGNSA. CDR3 region: CASSLALRLAGASYNEQFF. The CDR3 region has the DNA TGTGCCAGCAGCTTAGCGCTACGCCTAGCGGGGGCCTCCTACAATGAGCAGTTCTTC.

This chain links TRBV4-1 with TRBJ1-2; TRBD1 might be the D (6 bases). Trimming pared 0 bases from V and 1 base from J, leaving 12 bases between. Germline V CDR1 and CDR2: MGHRA, YSYEKL. The CDR3 spans 16 residues. CDR3 nucleotide sequence: TGCGCCAGCAGCCAAGAACAGGGCCCGCTTAACTATGGCTACACCTTC. It yields the protein CASSQEQGPLNYGYTF.

V gene TRBV4-3 combines with J gene TRBJ1-1; TRBD1 is a possible D gene (5 bases). This CDR3 has 17 amino acids. Germline V gene lookup returns CDR1 LGHNA and CDR2 YSLEER. Between the trimmed V and J ends, which lost 3 bases and 6 bases, there was a span of 23 bases. The CDR3 bases are TGCGCCAGCAGCCACAACATACCTCTGGGACTAACGGCTGAAGCTTTCTTT. It translates to CASSHNIPLGLTAEAFF.

The rearrangement uses TRBV19 and TRBJ1-4; D gene unclear. Trimming removed 5 bases from V and 5 bases from J, with 18 bases in between. Germline loops: CDR1 LNHDA, CDR2 SQIVND (reference sequence). The CDR3 loop spans 16 amino acids. CDR3 region: CASSPTAIRLNEKLFF. The CDR3, as DNA: TGTGCCAGTAGTCCAACCGCCATCAGACTAAATGAAAAACTGTTTTTT.

The chain carries TRBV5-4 and TRBJ1-3, with 10 bases aligning to TRBD1. V was pared by 4 bases and J by 8 bases, with 9 bases of the junction left unmatched. The CDR3 extends over 15 amino acids. Germline CDR1 reads SGHNT; CDR2 reads YYREEE (reference sequence). The CDR3 DNA follows: TGTGCCAGCAGCCCGCGACAGGGGGCTACAGACACCATATATTTT. Translating gives CASSPRQGATDTIYF.

This rearrangement joins TRBV9 to TRBJ1-6; 8 bases align to TRBD1. CDR3 length equals 16 residues. Germline assignment: CDR1 SGDLS and CDR2 YYNGEE. Germline trimming cut 3 bases from V and 6 bases from J; bases unmatched to any gene: 8. The chain's CDR3 is CASSGPATGVNSPLHF. In DNA, the CDR3 is TGTGCCAGCAGCGGTCCCGCGACAGGGGTTAATTCACCCCTCCACTTT.

This clone was recorded a few times. The chain couples TRBV18 to TRBJ2-3; TRBD1 aligns across 7 bases. The V gene's germline CDR1 is KGHSH and CDR2 LQKENI. The CDR3 is made up of 15 amino acids. Trimming removed 6 bases from V and 5 bases from J; junction bases left unmatched: 11. The CDR3 region has the DNA TGTGCCAGCTCTCCGCTAGGGGGCGGGCAAGATACGCAGTATTTT. As protein: CASSPLGGGQDTQYF.

The chain uses TRBV11-2 and TRBJ1-1; D uncertain. The germline V gene has CDR1 SGHAT and CDR2 FQNNGV. Deletions cut 4 bases from V and 7 bases from J, with 16 bases between. This CDR3 spans 14 amino acids. The CDR3 sequence: CASSSPGGVDEAFF. Written as DNA, the CDR3 is TGTGCCAGCAGCTCCCCCGGCGGGGTCGATGAAGCTTTCTTT. Full variable domain (missing parts from reference TRBV11-2 and TRBJ1-1): EAGVAQSPRYKIIEKRQSVAFWCNPISGHATLYWYQQILGQGPKLLIQFQNNGVVDDSQLPKDRFSAERLKGVDSTLKIQPAKLEDSAVYLCASSSPGGVDEAFFGQGTRLTVV.

This clone was detected once. V usage is TRBV5-1 and J usage is TRBJ1-2, with 9 bases that match TRBD1. J lost 2 bases, V lost 0 bases, and 5 bases had no gene match. The germline V gene encodes CDR1 SGHRS and CDR2 YFSETQ. This CDR3 has 16 amino acids. CDR3 region: CASSLGGTGTNYGYTF. In nucleotides, the CDR3 is TGCGCCAGCAGCTTGGGGGGGACAGGGACGAACTATGGCTACACCTTC.